This T cell receptor beta chain originates from a study of tumor-infiltrating lymphocytes in primary liver carcinoma. Across the whole study: Tumors were staged T1-T3 N0M0 and measured about 4 to 11 cm across.

For each extraction, RNA and DNA were obtained together from about 21-30 mg of unsorted bulk tissue. The CDR3 totals 16 residues. The V gene's germline CDR1 is SGHAT and CDR2 FQNNGV. Points on this clonotype: A junction end diverges from the germline sequence, so it may reflect a read error.

A primer matching the constant region was used to make TCR beta cDNA from approximately 500 ng of total RNA. What produced the TCR beta libraries was three nested multiplex PCR rounds using slightly modified ARM-PCR. The study ran its first two PCR rounds for roughly 10 cycles each, using TRBV1-TRBV30 forward primers and a C-beta reverse primer. TCRdb re-called the multiplex PCR reads through MiXCR, storing one row per CDR3 protein. The data contain 50,000 to 70,000 distinct CDR3 sequences, roughly 70% of them singletons. The specimen was liver tumor tissue from sampling region 2. Subset noted: tumor region T2, inferior pole. This chain links TRBV11-2 with TRBJ2-5; a possible D gene is TRBD2 (6 bases). The source is a man aged 35 to 55 with primary liver carcinoma and hepatitis B virus infection. This CDR3 reads CASSQTPCGGEETQYF. CDR3 DNA sequence: TGTGCCAGCAGCCAAACTCCTTGCGGAGGGGAAGAGACCCAGTACTTT.